This T cell receptor (beta chain) is drawn from a study of T cell responses to AZD1222 COVID-19 vaccine. Whole-study findings and limits: Two doses of AZD1222 preceded a rise in Spike-specific TCR breadth and depth. Among spike-specific TCRs, nearly half reportedly target unmutated variant regions.

Profiled with immunoSEQ multiplex PCR; TCRdb holds only in-frame clones, not every one. The sample includes 150,000 to 160,000 clones, around nine tenths of them seen just once. Points on this clone: The antigen remains undetermined.

This CDR3 is built from 13 residues. The J segment lost 6 bases and the V segment lost 6 bases, leaving 10 bases of the junction unmatched. Germline assignment: CDR1 SQVTM and CDR2 ANQGSEA. This material consisted of peripheral blood, taken on day 0 of AZD1222 vaccination. V gene TRBV29-1 combines with J gene TRBJ1-2; TRBD1 agrees at 7 bases. The sequence was collected from an adult in good health. CDR3 sequence: CSVDKGALNGYTF. Here the CDR3 DNA reads TGCAGCGTCGATAAGGGGGCGCTTAATGGCTACACCTTC.